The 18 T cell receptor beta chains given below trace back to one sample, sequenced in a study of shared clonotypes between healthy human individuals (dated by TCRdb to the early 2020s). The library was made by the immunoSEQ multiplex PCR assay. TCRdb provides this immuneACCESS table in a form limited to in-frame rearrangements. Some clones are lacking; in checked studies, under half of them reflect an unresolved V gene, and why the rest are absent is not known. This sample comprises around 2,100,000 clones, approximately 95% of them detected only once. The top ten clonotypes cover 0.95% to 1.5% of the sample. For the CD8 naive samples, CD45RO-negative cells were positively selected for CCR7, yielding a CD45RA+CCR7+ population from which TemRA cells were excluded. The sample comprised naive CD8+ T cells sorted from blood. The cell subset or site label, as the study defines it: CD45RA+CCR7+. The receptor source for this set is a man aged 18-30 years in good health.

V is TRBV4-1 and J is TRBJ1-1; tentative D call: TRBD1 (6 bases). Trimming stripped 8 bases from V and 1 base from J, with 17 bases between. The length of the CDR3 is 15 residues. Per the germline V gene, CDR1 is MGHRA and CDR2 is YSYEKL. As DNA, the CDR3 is TGCGCCAGCGGGGGGCAACTAGGTGCGAACACTGAAGCTTTCTTT. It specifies CASGGQLGANTEAFF.

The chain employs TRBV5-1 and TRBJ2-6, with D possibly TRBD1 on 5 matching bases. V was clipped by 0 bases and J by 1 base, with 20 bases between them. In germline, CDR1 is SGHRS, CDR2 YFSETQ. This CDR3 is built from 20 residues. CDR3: CASSLAYLETASSGANVLTF. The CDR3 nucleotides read TGCGCCAGCAGCTTGGCCTATCTAGAGACAGCCTCATCTGGGGCCAACGTCCTGACTTTC.

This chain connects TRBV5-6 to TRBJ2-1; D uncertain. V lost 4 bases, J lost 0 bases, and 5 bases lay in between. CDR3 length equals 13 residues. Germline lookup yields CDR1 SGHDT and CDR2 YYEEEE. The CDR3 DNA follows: TGTGCCAGCAGCGAGAGCTCCTACAATGAGCAGTTCTTC. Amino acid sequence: CASSESSYNEQFF.

CDR3 DNA sequence: TGTGCCAGTTGCGCGGGGCGGGATTGCATTCAGTACTTC. Protein: CASCAGRDCIQYF. V and J are TRBV11-3 and TRBJ2-4, with D possibly matching TRBD2 (6 bases). Germline lookup yields CDR1 SGHNT and CDR2 YENEEA. V was cut by 9 bases and J by 9 bases, with 18 bases left in between. The CDR3 is 13 amino acids.

The DNA for the CDR3 is TGTGCCAGCAGCCGGACTAGCGGGAGTTACGATGAGCAGTTCTTC. It codes for CASSRTSGSYDEQFF. V is TRBV11-2 and J is TRBJ2-1; TRBD2 matches 13 bases. With 5 bases clipped from V and 8 bases from J, the junction kept 6 bases outside the gene matches. The CDR3 consists of 15 residues. Germline CDR1 reads SGHAT; CDR2 reads FQNNGV.

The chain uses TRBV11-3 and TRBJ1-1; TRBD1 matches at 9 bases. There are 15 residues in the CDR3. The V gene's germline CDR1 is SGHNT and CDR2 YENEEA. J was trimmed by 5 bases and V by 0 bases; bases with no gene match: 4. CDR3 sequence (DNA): TGTGCCAGCAGCTTAGAGGGGACAGGGAGGACTGAAGCTTTCTTT. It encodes CASSLEGTGRTEAFF.

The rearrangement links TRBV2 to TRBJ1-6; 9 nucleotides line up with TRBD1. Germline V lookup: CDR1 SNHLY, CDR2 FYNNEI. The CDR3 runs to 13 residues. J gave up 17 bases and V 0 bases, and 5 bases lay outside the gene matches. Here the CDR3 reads CASSEALWTGVHF. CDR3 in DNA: TGTGCCAGCAGTGAAGCGCTTTGGACAGGGGTCCACTTT.

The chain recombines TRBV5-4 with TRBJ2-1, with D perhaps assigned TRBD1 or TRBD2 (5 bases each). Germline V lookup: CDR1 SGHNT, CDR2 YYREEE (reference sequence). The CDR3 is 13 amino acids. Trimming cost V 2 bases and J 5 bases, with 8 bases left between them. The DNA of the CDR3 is TGTGCCAGCAGCTTCGGGACGAACAATGAGCAGTTCTTC. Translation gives CASSFGTNNEQFF.

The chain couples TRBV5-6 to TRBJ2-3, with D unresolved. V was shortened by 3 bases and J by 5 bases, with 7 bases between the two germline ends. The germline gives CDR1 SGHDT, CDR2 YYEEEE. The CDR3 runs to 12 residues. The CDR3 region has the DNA TGTGCCAGCAGCTCTACCGTAGATACGCAGTATTTT. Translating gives CASSSTVDTQYF.

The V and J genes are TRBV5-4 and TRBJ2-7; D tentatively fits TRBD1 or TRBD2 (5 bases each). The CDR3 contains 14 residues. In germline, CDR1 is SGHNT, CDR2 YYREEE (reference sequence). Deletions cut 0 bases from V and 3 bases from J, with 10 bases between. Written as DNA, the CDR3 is TGTGCCAGCAGCTTGGGGGGGTTGAGCTACGAGCAGTACTTC. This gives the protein CASSLGGLSYEQYF.

The CDR3 spells CASSLLERTGRHEKLFF. The CDR3 nucleotides are TGCGCCAGCAGCTTGCTAGAAAGGACAGGAAGACATGAAAAACTGTTTTTT. The chain has TRBV5-1 and TRBJ1-4; 7 bases map to TRBD1. In germline, CDR1 is SGHRS, CDR2 YFSETQ. The CDR3 totals 17 residues. The trim removed 1 base at V and 6 bases at J, leaving 12 bases unmatched. Filled out from reference TRBV5-1 and TRBJ1-4, the complete variable domain reads KAGVTQTPRYLIKTRGQQVTLSCSPISGHRSVSWYQQTPGQGLQFLFEYFSETQRNKGNFPGRFSGRQFSNSRSEMNVSTLELGDSALYLCASSLLERTGRHEKLFFGSGTQLSVL.

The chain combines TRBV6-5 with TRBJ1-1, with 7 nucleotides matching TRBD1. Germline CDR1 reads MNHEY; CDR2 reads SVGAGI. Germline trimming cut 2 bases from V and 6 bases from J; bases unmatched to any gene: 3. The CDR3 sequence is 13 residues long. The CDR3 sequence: CASSYTQGAEAFF. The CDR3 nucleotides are TGTGCCAGCAGTTACACTCAGGGGGCTGAAGCTTTCTTT.

For the CDR3, the DNA is TGTGCTAGTGTGAGTGGGACAGGTTACAATGAGCAGTTCTTC. It specifies CASVSGTGYNEQFF. The chain joins TRBV12-5 to TRBJ2-1; 8 bases are shared with TRBD1. The CDR3 totals 14 residues. In germline, CDR1 is LGHNT, CDR2 FRNRAP. V was clipped by 7 bases and J by 4 bases; unmatched bases: 6.

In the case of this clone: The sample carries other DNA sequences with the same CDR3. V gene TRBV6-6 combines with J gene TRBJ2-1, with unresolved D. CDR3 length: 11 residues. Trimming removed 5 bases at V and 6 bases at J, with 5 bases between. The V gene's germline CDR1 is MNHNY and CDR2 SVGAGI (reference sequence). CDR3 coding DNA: TGTGCCAGCAGTCCTGGCAATGAGCAGTTCTTC. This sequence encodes CASSPGNEQFF.

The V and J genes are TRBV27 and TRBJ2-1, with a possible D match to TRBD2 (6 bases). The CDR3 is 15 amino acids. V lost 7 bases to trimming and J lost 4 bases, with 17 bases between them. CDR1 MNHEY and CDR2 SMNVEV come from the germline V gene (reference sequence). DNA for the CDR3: TGTGCCAGCACCATTTCGGGCGGGAATTACAATGAGCAGTTCTTC. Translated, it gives CASTISGGNYNEQFF.

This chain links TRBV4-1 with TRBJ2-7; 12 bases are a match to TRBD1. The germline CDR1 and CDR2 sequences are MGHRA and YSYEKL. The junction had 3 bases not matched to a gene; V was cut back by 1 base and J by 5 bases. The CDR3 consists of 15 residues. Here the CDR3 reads CASSQAGTGGNEQYF. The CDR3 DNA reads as TGCGCCAGCAGCCAAGCAGGGACAGGGGGCAACGAGCAGTACTTC.

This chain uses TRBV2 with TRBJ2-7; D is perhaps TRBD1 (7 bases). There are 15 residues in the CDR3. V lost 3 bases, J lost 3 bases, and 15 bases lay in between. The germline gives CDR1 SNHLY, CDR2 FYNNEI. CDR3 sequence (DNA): TGTGCCAGCAGTGATTCGGAGGGGGCCGGCTACGAGCAGTACTTC. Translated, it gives CASSDSEGAGYEQYF. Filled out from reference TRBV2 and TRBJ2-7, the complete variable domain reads EPEVTQTPSHQVTQMGQEVILRCVPISNHLYFYWYRQILGQKVEFLVSFYNNEISEKSEIFDDQFSVERPDGSNFTLKIRSTKLEDSAMYFCASSDSEGAGYEQYFGPGTRLTVT.

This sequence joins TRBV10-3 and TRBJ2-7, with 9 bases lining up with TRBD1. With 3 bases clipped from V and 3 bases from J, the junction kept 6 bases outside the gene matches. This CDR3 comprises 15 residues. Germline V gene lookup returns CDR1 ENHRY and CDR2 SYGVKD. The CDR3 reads CAISDSGQGNYEQYF. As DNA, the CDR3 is TGTGCCATCAGTGACTCGGGACAGGGTAACTACGAGCAGTACTTC.